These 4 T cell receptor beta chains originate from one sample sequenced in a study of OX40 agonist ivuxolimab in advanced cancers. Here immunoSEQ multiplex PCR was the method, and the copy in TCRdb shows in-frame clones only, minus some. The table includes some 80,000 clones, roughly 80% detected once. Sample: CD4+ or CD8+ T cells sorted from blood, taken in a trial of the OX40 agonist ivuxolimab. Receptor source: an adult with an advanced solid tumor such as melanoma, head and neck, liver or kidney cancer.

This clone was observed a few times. CDR3 loop: CASKGDPGSNSPLHF. CDR3 coding DNA: TGTGCCAGCAAGGGGGATCCTGGCTCTAATTCACCCCTCCACTTT. This chain uses TRBV6-4 with TRBJ1-6, with D tentatively TRBD1 (6 bases). Trimming cost V 7 bases and J 6 bases, with 16 bases left between them. The CDR3 totals 15 residues. Germline lookup yields CDR1 MRHNA and CDR2 SNTAGT.

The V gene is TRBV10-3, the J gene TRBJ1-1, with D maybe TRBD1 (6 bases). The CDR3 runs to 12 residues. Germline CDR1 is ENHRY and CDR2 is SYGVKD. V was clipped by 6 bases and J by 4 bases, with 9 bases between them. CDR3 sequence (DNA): TGTGCCATCAGACAGGGTTTCACTGAAGCTTTCTTT. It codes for CAIRQGFTEAFF.

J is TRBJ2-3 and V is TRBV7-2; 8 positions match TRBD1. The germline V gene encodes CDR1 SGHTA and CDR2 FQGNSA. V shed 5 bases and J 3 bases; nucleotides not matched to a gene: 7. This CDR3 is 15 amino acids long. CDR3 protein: CASSLDRGATDTQYF. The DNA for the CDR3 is TGTGCCAGCAGCCTTGACAGGGGCGCAACAGATACGCAGTATTTT.

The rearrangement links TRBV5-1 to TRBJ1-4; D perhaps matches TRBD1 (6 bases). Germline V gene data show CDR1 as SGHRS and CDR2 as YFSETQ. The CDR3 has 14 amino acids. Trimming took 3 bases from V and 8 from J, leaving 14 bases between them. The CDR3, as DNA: TGCGCCAGCAGCTCAGGGCTTCAGGGGGAAAAACTGTTTTTT. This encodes CASSSGLQGEKLFF.